This entry is about one T cell receptor (beta chain). This CDR3 has 18 amino acids. V dropped 3 bases and J dropped 2; count of bases not matched to a gene: 8. CDR1 and CDR2 from the germline V gene are ENHRY and SYGVKD. The data stem from a study of T cell changes during pregnancy in multiple sclerosis. Measured with immunoSEQ multiplex PCR; TCRdb has only the in-frame clones, and not every one. The table includes 55,000 to 70,000 clones, about 91% detected once. The V call is TRBV10-3, the J call TRBJ2-3, with 13 nucleotides matching TRBD2. The source material was peripheral blood, sampled in the second trimester of pregnancy. The TCR was taken from a female donor in good health, enrolled as a control in a pregnancy study. The CDR3 region is CAISDSLLAGGLTDTQYF. CDR3 sequence (DNA): TGTGCCATCAGTGATTCCCTACTAGCGGGGGGGCTCACAGATACGCAGTATTTT.